A selection of T cell receptor beta chains follows, all from one sample in a study of T-cell memory formation after mild COVID-19. MiXCR was run by TCRdb on the 5' RACE reads, yielding one entry per CDR3 protein. The sample carries about 260,000 distinct CDR3 sequences, about a sixth recorded once. The sequencing input was PBMCs or a T cell subset sorted from them (not recorded which). All receptors derive from a man between 18 and 35 years old who had mild COVID-19 (a few samples of this study predate the infection). Cell type and time point are not known. Each CDR3 is given with its conserved first and last residue. The order of the fields is CDR3 length, J gene, V gene, D gene, clone size, CDR3 DNA, CDR3 protein. A D gene is named only where the DNA matches it firmly. Rows give clone size only sometimes, using once, few, many, or a class for an expanded clone.

cdr3_length: 15; j_call: TRBJ1-4; v_call: TRBV6-6; d_call: TRBD1; clone_size: few; cdr3_nt: TGTGCCAGCAGTTACCCGTCAGGGGGGAATGAAAAACTGTTTTTT; cdr3_aa: CASSYPSGGNEKLFF
cdr3_length: 15; j_call: TRBJ1-2; v_call: TRBV5-1; d_call: TRBD1; clone_size: -; cdr3_nt: TGCGCCAGCAGCTTGGCTGGGACAGGGAACTATGGCTACACCTTC; cdr3_aa: CASSLAGTGNYGYTF
cdr3_length: 15; j_call: TRBJ2-5; v_call: TRBV6-2/TRBV6-3; d_call: TRBD2; clone_size: few; cdr3_nt: TGTGCCAGCAGGACCTTACTAGCGGTCCAAGAGACCCAGTACTTC; cdr3_aa: CASRTLLAVQETQYF
cdr3_length: 16; j_call: TRBJ2-5; v_call: TRBV7-2; d_call: -; clone_size: few; cdr3_nt: TGTGCCAGCAGCCAAAGGGTCGGGGGCCCTCAAGAGACCCAGTACTTC; cdr3_aa: CASSQRVGGPQETQYF
cdr3_length: 13; j_call: TRBJ1-1; v_call: TRBV7-9; d_call: -; clone_size: few; cdr3_nt: TGTGCCAGCAGTCCCCCGGGGTTCACTGAAGCTTTCTTT; cdr3_aa: CASSPPGFTEAFF
cdr3_length: 10; j_call: TRBJ1-2; v_call: TRBV28; d_call: -; clone_size: -; cdr3_nt: TGTGCCAGCAGTGCAAATGGCTACACCTTC; cdr3_aa: CASSANGYTF
cdr3_length: 15; j_call: TRBJ2-1; v_call: TRBV5-4; d_call: -; clone_size: -; cdr3_nt: TGTGCCAGCAGCCAGACGTCCACGTGGTACGATGAGCAGTTCTTC; cdr3_aa: CASSQTSTWYDEQFF
cdr3_length: 16; j_call: TRBJ2-2; v_call: TRBV7-9; d_call: -; clone_size: -; cdr3_nt: TGTGCCAGCAGCCCCCGGAGCCAGCGTTCCACCGGGGAGCTGTTTTTT; cdr3_aa: CASSPRSQRSTGELFF
cdr3_length: 12; j_call: TRBJ1-6; v_call: TRBV20-1; d_call: -; clone_size: -; cdr3_nt: TGCAGTGCTAGAGATCCGAGTTCACCCCTCCACTTT; cdr3_aa: CSARDPSSPLHF
cdr3_length: 13; j_call: TRBJ1-1; v_call: TRBV18; d_call: -; clone_size: -; cdr3_nt: TGTGCCAGCTCTGCAGGGGTGAACACTGAAGCTTTCTTT; cdr3_aa: CASSAGVNTEAFF
cdr3_length: 12; j_call: TRBJ1-2; v_call: TRBV6-5; d_call: TRBD1; clone_size: -; cdr3_nt: TGTGCCATCAGGGGGCAGAACTATGGCTACACCTTC; cdr3_aa: CAIRGQNYGYTF
cdr3_length: 16; j_call: TRBJ2-3; v_call: TRBV7-2; d_call: -; clone_size: few; cdr3_nt: TGTGCCAGCAGCCATCCAAGGGGGGCGGGCACAGATACGCAGTATTTT; cdr3_aa: CASSHPRGAGTDTQYF
cdr3_length: 13; j_call: TRBJ1-2; v_call: TRBV6-1; d_call: TRBD1; clone_size: -; cdr3_nt: TGTGCCAGCAGGGAGGGACAGCACTATGGCTACACCTTC; cdr3_aa: CASREGQHYGYTF
cdr3_length: 13; j_call: TRBJ2-3; v_call: TRBV6-2/TRBV6-3; d_call: -; clone_size: few; cdr3_nt: TGTGCCAGCAGTTACTGGGGGCCAGATACGCAGTATTTT; cdr3_aa: CASSYWGPDTQYF
cdr3_length: 16; j_call: TRBJ2-5; v_call: TRBV4-3; d_call: TRBD2; clone_size: many; cdr3_nt: TGCGCCAGCAGCCAAGACTATACTAGCGGGCAAGAGACCCAGTACTTC; cdr3_aa: CASSQDYTSGQETQYF
cdr3_length: 17; j_call: TRBJ1-2; v_call: TRBV28; d_call: TRBD1; clone_size: -; cdr3_nt: TGTGCCAGCAGGCGAACCGGGACAGGGCGGGGCTGGGATGGCTACACCTTC; cdr3_aa: CASRRTGTGRGWDGYTF
cdr3_length: 19; j_call: TRBJ2-1; v_call: TRBV24-1; d_call: TRBD2; clone_size: few; cdr3_nt: TGTGCCACCAGTGACCCGACTAGCGGGGGGGCCGGTCCCTACAATGAGCAGTTCTTC; cdr3_aa: CATSDPTSGGAGPYNEQFF
cdr3_length: 12; j_call: TRBJ1-1; v_call: TRBV29-1; d_call: -; clone_size: few; cdr3_nt: TGCAGCGTGGGACTGATGAACACTGAAGCTTTCTTT; cdr3_aa: CSVGLMNTEAFF
cdr3_length: 14; j_call: TRBJ2-5; v_call: TRBV7-2; d_call: TRBD1; clone_size: few; cdr3_nt: TGTGCCAGCAGCTCGAGGACAGGGCTAGAGACCCAGTACTTC; cdr3_aa: CASSSRTGLETQYF
cdr3_length: 15; j_call: TRBJ2-1; v_call: TRBV7-2; d_call: TRBD1; clone_size: -; cdr3_nt: TGTGCCAGCAGCCAAGACAGGGCTACGTACAATGAGCAGTTCTTC; cdr3_aa: CASSQDRATYNEQFF
cdr3_length: 14; j_call: TRBJ2-1; v_call: TRBV4-1; d_call: TRBD2; clone_size: -; cdr3_nt: TGCGCCAGCAGATCTTGGGATAGCGGGGGTCAGCAGTTCTTC; cdr3_aa: CASRSWDSGGQQFF
cdr3_length: 14; j_call: TRBJ2-3; v_call: TRBV20-1; d_call: TRBD1; clone_size: few; cdr3_nt: TGCAGTGCTAAGGGACAGGGAGATGCAGATACGCAGTATTTT; cdr3_aa: CSAKGQGDADTQYF
cdr3_length: 14; j_call: TRBJ2-7; v_call: TRBV7-2; d_call: TRBD1; clone_size: few; cdr3_nt: TGTGCCAGCAGCTCCCCCGACAGGGCCGACGAGCAGTACTTC; cdr3_aa: CASSSPDRADEQYF
cdr3_length: 14; j_call: TRBJ1-2; v_call: TRBV6-1; d_call: -; clone_size: -; cdr3_nt: TGTGCCAGCAGTGAAGAGAGTTGGCTCTATGGCTACACCTTC; cdr3_aa: CASSEESWLYGYTF
cdr3_length: 15; j_call: TRBJ1-3; v_call: TRBV29-1; d_call: -; clone_size: few; cdr3_nt: TGCAGCGTCTCCCTGACACTGGGCCCTGGAAACACCATATATTTT; cdr3_aa: CSVSLTLGPGNTIYF
cdr3_length: 16; j_call: TRBJ2-1; v_call: TRBV18; d_call: TRBD2; clone_size: -; cdr3_nt: TGTGCCAGCTCACCACCTAGCGGGGGGGCCTCGGGTGAGCAGTTCTTC; cdr3_aa: CASSPPSGGASGEQFF
cdr3_length: 18; j_call: TRBJ2-2; v_call: TRBV5-1; d_call: TRBD2; clone_size: -; cdr3_nt: TGCGCCAGCAGTATATCTAGCGGGGGCCTCATGAACACCGGGGAGCTGTTTTTT; cdr3_aa: CASSISSGGLMNTGELFF
cdr3_length: 14; j_call: TRBJ1-2; v_call: TRBV7-2; d_call: -; clone_size: many; cdr3_nt: TGTGCCAGCAGCTTAGGGACATTCTATGAAGGCTACACCTTC; cdr3_aa: CASSLGTFYEGYTF
cdr3_length: 15; j_call: TRBJ1-1; v_call: TRBV12-3/TRBV12-4; d_call: TRBD1; clone_size: many; cdr3_nt: TGTGCCAGCAGTTTCCAGGACAGGGGGCTCTCTGAAGCTTTCTTT; cdr3_aa: CASSFQDRGLSEAFF
cdr3_length: 14; j_call: TRBJ1-4; v_call: TRBV4-1; d_call: -; clone_size: -; cdr3_nt: TGCGCCAGCAGCCAAGGGCGGTTGAATGAAAAACTGTTTTTT; cdr3_aa: CASSQGRLNEKLFF
cdr3_length: 17; j_call: TRBJ2-7; v_call: TRBV11-2; d_call: TRBD1; clone_size: -; cdr3_nt: TGTGCCAGCAGGGACCTCGGAGCGGACAGGGGGGGCTACGAGCAGTACTTC; cdr3_aa: CASRDLGADRGGYEQYF
cdr3_length: 14; j_call: TRBJ2-5; v_call: TRBV6-2/TRBV6-3; d_call: TRBD2; clone_size: -; cdr3_nt: TGTGCCAGCAGTTACTCGACTAGCTGGGAGACCCAGTACTTC; cdr3_aa: CASSYSTSWETQYF
cdr3_length: 11; j_call: TRBJ2-7; v_call: TRBV6-2/TRBV6-3; d_call: -; clone_size: few; cdr3_nt: TGTGCCAGCGGCTTCACCTACGAGCAGTACTTC; cdr3_aa: CASGFTYEQYF
cdr3_length: 14; j_call: TRBJ2-1; v_call: TRBV27; d_call: -; clone_size: -; cdr3_nt: TGTGCCAGCAGGACCATAACCGGGACCAATGAGCAGTTCTTC; cdr3_aa: CASRTITGTNEQFF
cdr3_length: 15; j_call: TRBJ2-1; v_call: TRBV20-1; d_call: -; clone_size: few; cdr3_nt: TGCAGTGCCGGGGGAGGGGGGGCCGCCTACAATGAGCAGTTCTTC; cdr3_aa: CSAGGGGAAYNEQFF
cdr3_length: 15; j_call: TRBJ2-3; v_call: TRBV7-9; d_call: TRBD1; clone_size: few; cdr3_nt: TGTGCCAGCAGCCGGACAGGGAGTGCCACAGATACGCAGTATTTT; cdr3_aa: CASSRTGSATDTQYF
cdr3_length: 16; j_call: TRBJ1-2; v_call: TRBV29-1; d_call: TRBD1; clone_size: -; cdr3_nt: TGCAGCGTCGCACTGGGGTCGGGACAGGGTGATTTGGGCTACACCTTC; cdr3_aa: CSVALGSGQGDLGYTF
cdr3_length: 13; j_call: TRBJ2-5; v_call: TRBV28; d_call: -; clone_size: -; cdr3_nt: TGTGCCAGCACCGTGCTCACCGGGGAGACCCAGTACTTC; cdr3_aa: CASTVLTGETQYF
cdr3_length: 15; j_call: TRBJ1-2; v_call: TRBV4-1; d_call: TRBD1; clone_size: -; cdr3_nt: TGCGCCAGCCACGGGACAGGGGGTTTGGCTCGAGGCTACACCTTC; cdr3_aa: CASHGTGGLARGYTF
cdr3_length: 10; j_call: TRBJ2-7; v_call: TRBV5-1; d_call: -; clone_size: -; cdr3_nt: TGCGCCAGCGAAGCCTCCGAGCAGTACTTC; cdr3_aa: CASEASEQYF